The 5 T cell receptor beta chains listed next were all sequenced from one sample in a study of T-cell memory formation after mild COVID-19. TCRdb re-called the 5' RACE reads with MiXCR, one entry per CDR3 protein. The repertoire holds just over 300,000 distinct CDR3 sequences, with roughly 21% as singletons. The sequenced sample consisted of PBMCs or a T cell subset sorted from them (not recorded which). The receptors come from a man younger than 35 who had mild COVID-19 (a few samples of this study predate the infection). Cell type and time point are not known.

CDR3 loop: CASSLLVTTAGGSHEQFF. The DNA of the CDR3 is TGCGCCAGCAGCCTCCTGGTGACGACCGCGGGGGGTAGTCATGAGCAGTTCTTC. The chain combines TRBV4-3 with TRBJ2-1, with 8 bases identical to TRBD2. Germline V gene sequence: CDR1 LGHNA, CDR2 YSLEER. V was clipped by 4 bases and J by 8 bases; unmatched bases: 19. The CDR3 sequence is 18 residues long.

This clonotype was seen a handful of times. The chain carries TRBV7-6 and TRBJ1-6; TRBD1 matches 9 bases. V shed 6 bases and J 7 bases; nucleotides not matched to a gene: 1. The CDR3 extends over 13 amino acids. The germline V gene has CDR1 SGHVS and CDR2 FNYEAQ. CDR3 residues: CASRGQGNSPLHF. The CDR3 DNA sequence: TGTGCCAGCAGAGGACAGGGGAATTCACCCCTCCACTTT.

This clonotype showed up just a few times. The V gene is TRBV15, the J gene TRBJ2-1; D is unresolved. This CDR3 contains 17 residues. Per the germline V gene, CDR1 is LNHNV and CDR2 is YYDKDF (reference sequence). Trimming shortened V by 5 bases and J by 1 base, and 18 bases separated the two germline ends. CDR3 in amino acids: CATSQGLRAQSYNEQFF. CDR3 DNA sequence: TGTGCCACCAGCCAAGGGTTAAGAGCGCAGTCCTACAATGAGCAGTTCTTC.

The chain uses TRBV4-1 and TRBJ1-2, with no clear D. Between the trimmed V and J ends, which lost 3 bases and 7 bases, there was a span of 18 bases. The CDR3 is made up of 15 amino acids. Germline lookup yields CDR1 MGHRA and CDR2 YSYEKL. CDR3 loop: CASSQPAGLKRGYTF. The DNA of the CDR3 is TGCGCCAGCAGCCAGCCTGCGGGCCTGAAGCGTGGCTACACCTTC.

This clonotype showed up just a few times. V and J are TRBV24-1 and TRBJ2-3; no clear D. Between the trimmed V and J ends, which lost 7 bases and 6 bases, there was a span of 16 bases. Germline V gives CDR1 KGHDR, CDR2 SFDVKD. The CDR3 consists of 14 residues. This CDR3 is CATRGSGLTDTQYF. DNA for the CDR3: TGTGCCACCAGGGGTAGTGGGCTCACGGATACGCAGTATTTT.